Listed below are T cell receptor beta chains from one sample, sequenced in a study of T cells after yellow fever vaccination. MiXCR was run by TCRdb on the 5' RACE reads, yielding one entry per CDR3 protein. The table includes roughly 160,000 distinct CDR3 sequences, around 9.7% detected once. The input for sequencing was CD8+ T cells sorted from PBMCs, taken 45 days after the yellow fever booster vaccination. Every receptor here comes from a man aged 18-30 years who received the YFV17D yellow fever vaccine. Both conserved end residues are part of each CDR3. A D gene is named only where the DNA matches it firmly. Clone size is not always given. Where it is, it says once, few, many or a class for expanded clones.

>.|TRBJ2-5|few|TRBV6-2/TRBV6-3
TGTGCCAGCAGTTATGAGGGGGGCTTACAAGAGACCCAGTACTTC
CASSYEGGLQETQYF
>.|TRBJ1-3|few|TRBV29-1
TGCAGCGTTGAGGGAGGGGCTGGAAACACCATATATTTT
CSVEGGAGNTIYF
>TRBD1|TRBJ1-2|few|TRBV7-9
TGTGCCAGCAGCCCCGGGACAGGGATGTTTAACTATGGCTACACCTTC
CASSPGTGMFNYGYTF
>.|TRBJ2-7|few|TRBV20-1
TGCAGTGCTAGACTGGGGGCGAGAGGCTACGAGCAGTACTTC
CSARLGARGYEQYF
>TRBD2|TRBJ2-2|many|TRBV6-2/TRBV6-3
TGTGCCAGCAGTACGGGACTAGCGGACACCGGGGAGCTGTTTTTT
CASSTGLADTGELFF
>TRBD1|TRBJ2-7|.|TRBV12-3/TRBV12-4
TGTGCCAGCAGTTTCGTAGGGGGCGCATGGTACGAGCAGTACTTC
CASSFVGGAWYEQYF
>TRBD1|TRBJ2-5|few|TRBV5-1
TGCGCCAGCACGGAACAGGGGCCAAATCAAGAGACCCAGTACTTC
CASTEQGPNQETQYF
>.|TRBJ2-5|few|TRBV29-1
TGCAGCGTTGACAGGACGGGAGAGACCCAGTACTTC
CSVDRTGETQYF
>.|TRBJ1-2|.|TRBV7-9
TGTGCCAGCAGCTTTATGGTGATGGGCTACACCTTC
CASSFMVMGYTF
>.|TRBJ2-2|many|TRBV4-3
TGCGCCAGCAGCCGAGTGACAGCGACCGGGGAGCTGTTTTTT
CASSRVTATGELFF
>.|TRBJ1-5|few|TRBV12-3/TRBV12-4
TGTGCCAGCAGTTTAGCGCGCGTCAGGGAAAGGGGACAGCCCCAGCATTTT
CASSLARVRERGQPQHF
>.|TRBJ2-7|.|TRBV27
TGTGCCAGCGGGCAGGACGGCCGACCCTACGAGCAGTACTTC
CASGQDGRPYEQYF
>TRBD1|TRBJ1-5|.|TRBV4-1
TGCGCCAGCAGCCAAGTGGTAGGGACAGGGGGTTCCCAGCCCCAGCATTTT
CASSQVVGTGGSQPQHF
>.|TRBJ2-7|.|TRBV4-2
TGTGCCAGCAGCGCAACCGGGTACGAGCAGTACTTC
CASSATGYEQYF
>TRBD1|TRBJ1-6|.|TRBV9
TGTGCCAGCAGCGTACTTGGGACAGGGAGGGGTACCCTCCACTTT
CASSVLGTGRGTLHF
>TRBD2|TRBJ2-7|many|TRBV5-6
TGTGCCAGCAGCTCAAGACTAGCGGGGCCCTACGAGCAGTACTTC
CASSSRLAGPYEQYF
>.|TRBJ2-7|.|TRBV7-6
TGTGCCAGCAGCTTAGAAGCCGACCGCACCTACGAGCAGTACTTC
CASSLEADRTYEQYF
>TRBD1|TRBJ2-5|few|TRBV7-8
TGTGCCAGCAGCTCGCTGACAGGGATAGGGCAAGAGACCCAGTACTTC
CASSSLTGIGQETQYF
>TRBD1|TRBJ2-2|.|TRBV4-3
TGCGCCAGCAGGCAAAGCCAGGGGGTCGGGGAGCTGTTTTTT
CASRQSQGVGELFF
>.|TRBJ1-1|.|TRBV7-9
TGTGCCAGCAGCCACGGGGCCGCGAGGAACACTGAAGCTTTCTTT
CASSHGAARNTEAFF
>TRBD2|TRBJ2-5|.|TRBV7-8
TGTGCCAGCAGCTTTACTAGCGGGGGTGGTGAGACCCAGTACTTC
CASSFTSGGGETQYF
>TRBD1|TRBJ1-2|few|TRBV29-1
TGCAGCGTTGAGTCAGGGGGCAACTATGGCTACACCTTC
CSVESGGNYGYTF
>TRBD1|TRBJ1-2|few|TRBV27
TGTGCCAGCAGTTTATCAGGGGGCGCATCAAATGGCTACACCTTC
CASSLSGGASNGYTF
>.|TRBJ1-4|.|TRBV4-1
TGCGCCAGCAGCCAAGACGGTGGGGGCGCAGCTAATGAAAAACTGTTTTTT
CASSQDGGGAANEKLFF
>.|TRBJ2-3|.|TRBV6-2/TRBV6-3
TGTGCCAGCACCATGATAAGGGGCGTCACAGATACGCAGTATTTT
CASTMIRGVTDTQYF
>.|TRBJ1-4|few|TRBV4-3
TGCGCCAGCAGCGATGCATGGGGTAATGAAAAACTGTTTTTT
CASSDAWGNEKLFF
>.|TRBJ1-1|many|TRBV29-1
TGCAGCGTTTCGCTAAAAGTTGAAGCTTTCTTT
CSVSLKVEAFF
>TRBD2|TRBJ2-1|.|TRBV27
TGTGCCAGCAGTTTAGGGGCTAGCGGGGGCTCCTACAATGAGCAGTTCTTC
CASSLGASGGSYNEQFF
>TRBD2|TRBJ2-1|few|TRBV27
TGTGCCAGCAGTCTAAGGACTAGCGGGGCGAGCTCCTACAATGAGCAGTTCTTC
CASSLRTSGASSYNEQFF
>.|TRBJ1-5|few|TRBV11-2
TGTGCCAGCAGCCCAAATCCAGGGGGCAATCAGCCCCAGCATTTT
CASSPNPGGNQPQHF
>.|TRBJ2-5|.|TRBV13
TGTGCCAGCAGCTCCCGGGCCTCAAACCGGGAGACCCAGTACTTC
CASSSRASNRETQYF